This TCR beta chain was retrieved from a study of T cell repertoires in cytomegalovirus infection. This clonotype showed up many times. TCRdb itself ran the reads through MiXCR, one entry per CDR3 protein. Counted here are approximately 320,000 distinct CDR3 sequences, approximately 9.5% occurring once; the ten biggest clones make up about 4.5%. Germline lookup yields CDR1 SGHTA and CDR2 FQGNSA. The CDR3 has 15 residues. With 5 bases removed from V and 9 bases from J, the gap between germline ends came to 20 bases. The sample taken for sequencing was PBMCs. This clonotype originated in a human donor in good health (CMV status not recorded). Some clones in this sample may be carry-over from other donors' samples. The chain employs TRBV7-2 and TRBJ2-1, with a weak D call TRBD2 (6 bases). CDR3 sequence reads: CASSQVRRATVEQFF. The CDR3 DNA is TGTGCCAGCAGCCAGGTGCGGAGGGCTACGGTTGAGCAGTTCTTC.